These 30 T cell receptor beta chains came from one sample sequenced in a study of blood T cell repertoires in COVID-19. Assay used: immunoSEQ multiplex PCR; TCRdb lists only in-frame clones, some missing. The sample contains fewer than 400,000 clones, less than 85% of which appear only once. Sequencing input: PBMCs or T cells enriched from blood (not recorded which). All receptors come from a woman aged 25 to 39 who had been exposed to COVID-19.

The chain recombines TRBV14 with TRBJ1-2; 9 positions agree with TRBD1. Germline V gives CDR1 SGHDN, CDR2 FVKESK. Trimming cost V 1 base and J 6 bases; bases outside gene matches: 6. CDR3 size: 15 residues. CDR3 residues: CASSQVQGAMNGYTF. The CDR3 bases are TGTGCCAGCAGCCAAGTACAGGGGGCAATGAATGGCTACACCTTC.

The chain has TRBV19 and TRBJ2-5; 8 positions match TRBD2. This CDR3 region has 14 residues. Germline CDR1 and CDR2: LNHDA and SQIVND (reference sequence). The V and J ends lost 5 bases and 2 bases, in that order; junction bases with no gene match: 4. The CDR3: CASSLGTRQETQYF. CDR3 DNA sequence: TGTGCCAGTAGTCTGGGGACTAGACAAGAGACCCAGTACTTC.

The chain couples TRBV6-5 to TRBJ1-5; the D is unclear. The CDR3 length is 15 residues. Trimming removed 0 bases at V and 0 bases at J, with 6 bases between. The germline gives CDR1 MNHEY, CDR2 SVGAGI. The CDR3 is CASSYSQYSNQPQHF. DNA of the CDR3: TGTGCCAGCAGTTACTCACAGTATAGCAATCAGCCCCAGCATTTT.

The chain has TRBV19 and TRBJ2-2; 7 positions agree with TRBD1. The CDR3 consists of 15 residues. Unmatched junction bases numbered 8, after V lost 6 bases and J lost 4 bases. CDR1 is LNHDA and CDR2 is SQIVND in the germline V gene (reference sequence). The CDR3 bases are TGTGCCAGTAGAAATCCCGACAGGGTCACCGGGGAGCTGTTTTTT. The encoded protein is CASRNPDRVTGELFF.

The J gene is TRBJ1-2, the V gene TRBV28; tentatively, D is TRBD1 (6 bases). V gave up 5 bases and J gave up 6 bases, with 13 bases separating them. This CDR3 has 13 residues. Looked up from germline, CDR1 is MDHEN and CDR2 is SYDVKM. The CDR3 DNA sequence: TGTGCCAGCAGTGGACAGTGGAAGGATGGCTACACCTTC. It is translated as CASSGQWKDGYTF.

V gene TRBV2 combines with J gene TRBJ2-1; 10 bases align to TRBD2. V shed 5 bases, J shed 6 bases, and the junction held 10 bases outside the gene matches. This CDR3 is built from 16 residues. Germline V gene data show CDR1 as SNHLY and CDR2 as FYNNEI. Here the CDR3 reads CASSIYSGRSGNEQFF. CDR3 DNA sequence: TGTGCCAGCAGTATCTATAGCGGGAGGTCTGGCAATGAGCAGTTCTTC.

V gene TRBV18 combines with J gene TRBJ1-2, with D hard to call. CDR1 is KGHSH, CDR2 LQKENI, per germline. This CDR3 comprises 16 residues. The V end lost 2 bases, the J end lost 4 bases, and 17 bases lay between the germline ends. The CDR3 region is CASSPGASRLTYGYTF. The CDR3 DNA follows: TGTGCCAGCTCACCAGGAGCTTCAAGACTGACCTATGGCTACACCTTC.

The rearrangement joins TRBV23-1 to TRBJ1-5; 9 nucleotides line up with TRBD1. TRBV23-1 is flagged as an ORF with uncertain function. The CDR3 covers 15 residues. The trim removed 6 bases at V and 5 bases at J, leaving 8 bases unmatched. DNA for the CDR3: TGCGCCAGCAGACGCCGGGACAGGGCACATCAGCCCCAGCATTTT. It translates to CASRRRDRAHQPQHF.

The V gene is TRBV5-6, the J gene TRBJ2-3; D unclear. V gave up 2 bases and J gave up 0 bases, with 10 bases separating them. Germline V gene lookup returns CDR1 SGHDT and CDR2 YYEEEE. The CDR3 runs 15 residues. The CDR3 bases are TGTGCCAGCAGCTTCTCCCCACTGAGCACAGATACGCAGTATTTT. This encodes CASSFSPLSTDTQYF.

This clone was seen just once. The chain couples TRBV28 to TRBJ1-5; no definite D call. V was clipped by 0 bases and J by 7 bases, with 13 bases between them. This CDR3 comprises 15 residues. Germline lookup yields CDR1 MDHEN and CDR2 SYDVKM. CDR3: CASSLWAGGLQPQHF. The DNA of the CDR3 is TGTGCCAGCAGTTTATGGGCGGGCGGGTTGCAGCCCCAGCATTTT.

The rearrangement uses TRBV5-4 and TRBJ2-3; maybe TRBD1 (6 bases). V gave up 4 bases and J gave up 5 bases, with 14 bases separating them. Germline V CDR1 and CDR2: SGHNT, YYREEE (reference sequence). The CDR3 consists of 14 residues. This CDR3 is CASSHITGRDTQYF. CDR3 DNA: TGTGCCAGCAGCCATATCACAGGGAGAGATACGCAGTATTTT.

This clone appeared a few times. The chain is built from TRBV23-1 and TRBJ2-7, with TRBD1 identical over 10 bases. TRBV23-1 is designated an ORF whose function remains uncertain. Germline trimming cut 4 bases from V and 3 bases from J; bases unmatched to any gene: 9. The CDR3 runs to 16 residues. For the CDR3, the DNA is TGCGCCAGCAGTCCCGCCAACCGGGACAGGGGCTACGAGCAGTACTTC. The encoded protein is CASSPANRDRGYEQYF.

The chain is built from TRBV28 and TRBJ1-3, with a tentative D call TRBD1 (5 bases). Germline V CDR1 and CDR2: MDHEN, SYDVKM. The V end was cut by 2 bases, the J end by 9 bases, with 14 bases between. The CDR3 is 14 amino acids. CDR3 DNA: TGTGCCAGCAGTTTAGTTCAGGGAGGCGGCACCATATATTTT. The encoded protein is CASSLVQGGGTIYF.

V gene TRBV5-4 combines with J gene TRBJ2-5; 10 bases fit TRBD2. Trimming cost V 4 bases and J 5 bases; bases outside gene matches: 14. The CDR3 is made up of 17 amino acids. The germline V gene has CDR1 SGHNT and CDR2 YYREEE (reference sequence). CDR3 sequence (DNA): TGTGCCAGCAGCCTGGGGGCTAGCGGGAGAGTGGGGGAGACCCAGTACTTC. Amino acids: CASSLGASGRVGETQYF.

This chain connects TRBV2 to TRBJ2-3, with a weak D call TRBD2 (5 bases). Germline-derived CDR1 and CDR2 are SNHLY and FYNNEI. Trimming took 6 bases from V and 2 from J, leaving 12 bases between them. The CDR3 is 14 residues long. The CDR3 nucleotides read TGTGCCAGCAGCCAGACTACATACACAGATACGCAGTATTTT. It codes for CASSQTTYTDTQYF.

This chain links TRBV3-1 (or the pseudogene TRBV3-2) with TRBJ2-7; 8 bases agree with TRBD1. The CDR3 is 15 residues long. Germline V CDR1 and CDR2: LGHDT, YNNKEL (reference sequence). The V segment lost 6 bases and the J segment 2 bases; nucleotides outside the gene matches: 9. CDR3 in DNA: TGTGCCAGCAGTCAACGGACAGGGAGAACCTACGAGCAGTACTTC. It yields the protein CASSQRTGRTYEQYF.

V usage is TRBV28 and J usage is TRBJ1-5; 8 nucleotides line up with TRBD1. J lost 6 bases, V lost 2 bases, and 12 bases had no gene match. The CDR3 runs to 17 residues. Per the germline V gene, CDR1 is MDHEN and CDR2 is SYDVKM. CDR3 sequence: CASSLDGQGTFGQPQHF. In nucleotides, the CDR3 is TGTGCCAGCAGTTTAGATGGACAGGGTACGTTCGGTCAGCCCCAGCATTTT.

The rearrangement links TRBV5-4 to TRBJ1-6; 8 bases map to TRBD1. V shed 0 bases and J 9 bases; nucleotides not matched to a gene: 8. This CDR3 is 16 amino acids long. The germline V gene encodes CDR1 SGHNT and CDR2 YYREEE (reference sequence). The CDR3 spells CASSLGSGQVFSPLHF. CDR3 in DNA: TGTGCCAGCAGCTTGGGTTCGGGACAGGTATTTTCACCCCTCCACTTT.

The chain uses TRBV3-1 (or the pseudogene TRBV3-2) and TRBJ1-4; maybe TRBD1 (6 bases). Between the trimmed V and J ends, which lost 4 bases and 0 bases, there was a span of 21 bases. The CDR3 loop spans 19 amino acids. Germline CDR1 is LGHDT and CDR2 is YNNKEL (reference sequence). CDR3 sequence (DNA): TGTGCCAGCAGCCGTCATCATAGTATAGGACAGACAACTAATGAAAAACTGTTTTTT. Its translation: CASSRHHSIGQTTNEKLFF.

This sequence joins TRBV6-1 and TRBJ2-3, with 11 bases identical to TRBD1. The length of the CDR3 is 16 residues. V gave up 2 bases and J gave up 4 bases; unmatched junction bases: 5. Germline CDR1 MNHNS, CDR2 SASEGT. DNA of the CDR3: TGTGCCAGCAGTGAACCGGGACAGGGGGAAGCAGATACGCAGTATTTT. It is translated as CASSEPGQGEADTQYF.

This chain uses TRBV14 with TRBJ2-7; perhaps TRBD2 as D (6 bases). In germline, CDR1 is SGHDN, CDR2 FVKESK. This CDR3 is built from 18 residues. V was clipped by 4 bases and J by 1 base, with 23 bases between them. This CDR3 is CASSPSRLGGIKSYEQYF. CDR3 nucleotides: TGTGCCAGCAGCCCGTCACGGCTAGGCGGGATAAAGTCCTACGAGCAGTACTTC.

The V call is TRBV4-1, the J call TRBJ1-4, with 8 bases aligning to TRBD1. The V gene's germline CDR1 is MGHRA and CDR2 YSYEKL. The V segment lost 1 base and the J segment 5 bases; nucleotides outside the gene matches: 6. The CDR3 has 16 amino acids. CDR3 region: CASSQVGQGGNEKLFF. The CDR3 DNA is TGCGCCAGCAGCCAAGTTGGACAGGGCGGGAATGAAAAACTGTTTTTT.

This clone occurred a few times. The chain couples TRBV27 to TRBJ1-2, with 8 positions matching TRBD1. V lost 10 bases to trimming and J lost 4 bases; unmatched junction nucleotides: 5. The CDR3 has 12 amino acids. The germline gives CDR1 MNHEY, CDR2 SMNVEV (reference sequence). The CDR3 loop reads CATAGTGYGYTF. In DNA form, the CDR3 reads TGTGCCACCGCCGGGACAGGCTATGGCTACACCTTC.

This chain joins TRBV9 and TRBJ2-1; TRBD2 matches 11 bases. CDR1 and CDR2 from the germline V gene are SGDLS and YYNGEE. Trimming took 3 bases from V and 8 from J; bases not matched to a gene: 7. The CDR3 runs to 15 residues. The CDR3 nucleotides read TGTGCCAGCAGCGAAGGTAGCGGGAGGGCCCATGAGCAGTTCTTC. This sequence encodes CASSEGSGRAHEQFF. The entire variable domain, with the rest obtained from reference TRBV9 and TRBJ2-1, is as follows: DSGVTQTPKHLITATGQRVTLRCSPRSGDLSVYWYQQSLDQGLQFLIQYYNGEERAKGNILERFSAQQFPDLHSELNLSSLELGDSALYFCASSEGSGRAHEQFFGPGTRLTVL.

The chain joins TRBV19 to TRBJ2-1, with 8 bases identical to TRBD1. J lost 4 bases, V lost 3 bases, and 5 bases had no gene match. Germline CDR1 LNHDA, CDR2 SQIVND (reference sequence). CDR3 length equals 15 residues. CDR3 sequence reads: CASSIEDREYNEQFF. The CDR3 region has the DNA TGTGCCAGTAGTATCGAGGACAGGGAGTACAATGAGCAGTTCTTC.

The rearrangement joins TRBV28 to TRBJ1-2; the match to TRBD1 covers 9 bases. Trimming removed 4 bases from V and 8 bases from J; junction bases left unmatched: 5. The germline V gene encodes CDR1 MDHEN and CDR2 SYDVKM. The CDR3 consists of 13 residues. The CDR3 DNA follows: TGTGCCAGCAGTTCACAGGGGGCGCGGGGCTACACCTTC. The encoded protein is CASSSQGARGYTF.

This clone was seen a few times. The V call is TRBV18, the J call TRBJ1-1; 9 bases are shared with TRBD1. V was clipped by 3 bases and J by 3 bases; unmatched bases: 5. The CDR3 is 15 amino acids. CDR1 is KGHSH and CDR2 is LQKENI in the germline V gene. CDR3 DNA sequence: TGTGCCAGCTCACCCGGGACAGGGTTGGACACTGAAGCTTTCTTT. Amino acids: CASSPGTGLDTEAFF.

V is TRBV6-5 and J is TRBJ2-5; the D is unclear. V dropped 6 bases and J dropped 7 bases, with 9 bases sitting between them. The CDR3 runs 11 residues. Germline values: CDR1 MNHEY, CDR2 SVGAGI. The CDR3, as DNA: TGTGCCAGCAGCCCGAGAGTGACCCAGTACTTC. It encodes CASSPRVTQYF.

J is TRBJ2-5 and V is TRBV5-4; D is perhaps TRBD1 (5 bases). V shed 4 bases and J shed 5 bases, with 12 bases lying between them. Germline V CDR1 and CDR2: SGHNT, YYREEE (reference sequence). The CDR3 length is 13 residues. CDR3 DNA: TGTGCCAGCAGCGGGGCGCAGGGTGAGACCCAGTACTTC. It encodes CASSGAQGETQYF.

This chain joins TRBV9 and TRBJ1-5; D may be TRBD1 (5 bases). The CDR3 is 13 residues long. V lost 6 bases and J 4 bases, leaving 11 bases between the germline ends. CDR1 is SGDLS and CDR2 is YYNGEE in the germline V gene. CDR3 bases: TGTGCCAGCAACCAGGGCCCTAATCAGCCCCAGCATTTT. Amino acids: CASNQGPNQPQHF.